The 14 T cell receptor beta chains below all came from one sample that was sequenced in a study of blood T cell repertoires in COVID-19. The method was immunoSEQ multiplex PCR; TCRdb's version includes in-frame clones alone and lacks a portion of them. The sample holds about 210,000 clones, 85% to 90% seen once. Sequenced sample: peripheral blood. All receptors come from a woman between 70 and 85 years old with acute or convalescent COVID-19.

The chain has TRBV19 and TRBJ2-3; D possibly corresponds to TRBD2 (5 bases). Germline V lookup: CDR1 LNHDA, CDR2 SQIVND (reference sequence). There are 15 residues in the CDR3. The V end lost 5 bases, the J end lost 0 bases, and 12 bases lay between the germline ends. DNA of the CDR3: TGTGCCAGTAGTGGAGGCAGCTCTAGCACAGATACGCAGTATTTT. It encodes CASSGGSSSTDTQYF.

The chain is built from TRBV15 and TRBJ2-1; TRBD1 might be the D (6 bases). Germline V gene sequence: CDR1 LNHNV, CDR2 YYDKDF (reference sequence). CDR3 length: 16 amino acids. V was trimmed by 3 bases and J by 0 bases, leaving 12 bases between them. The CDR3: CATSRGAGLSYNEQFF. CDR3 coding DNA: TGTGCCACCAGCAGGGGGGCAGGACTCTCCTACAATGAGCAGTTCTTC.

This chain uses TRBV5-1 with TRBJ1-4; 9 bases map to TRBD1. The germline gives CDR1 SGHRS, CDR2 YFSETQ. J gave up 2 bases and V 0 bases, and 5 bases lay outside the gene matches. This CDR3 has 17 residues. This CDR3 reads CASSLGGQGFTNEKLFF. For the CDR3, the DNA is TGCGCCAGCAGCTTGGGTGGACAGGGGTTCACTAATGAAAAACTGTTTTTT.

The rearrangement uses TRBV4-1 and TRBJ1-6; D is unclear. CDR1 and CDR2 (germline): MGHRA, YSYEKL. Trimming took off 4 bases at V and 7 bases at J, with 17 bases between the two ends. This CDR3 is built from 16 residues. The CDR3 spells CASSPSWSGVNSPLHF. In nucleotides, the CDR3 is TGCGCCAGCAGCCCCTCGTGGTCAGGCGTCAATTCACCCCTCCACTTT.

The gene calls are TRBV5-6 and TRBJ1-2; no clear D. Trimming removed 4 bases from V and 6 bases from J, with 13 bases in between. The CDR3 runs 13 residues. Germline CDR1 reads SGHDT; CDR2 reads YYEEEE. This CDR3 reads CASSPPHGDGYTF. Here the CDR3 DNA reads TGTGCCAGCAGCCCACCGCACGGGGATGGCTACACCTTC.

The chain links TRBV6-5 to TRBJ2-5, with TRBD2 matching 10 bases. With 6 bases clipped from V and 5 bases from J, the junction kept 6 bases outside the gene matches. The CDR3 covers 14 residues. Germline assignment: CDR1 MNHEY and CDR2 SVGAGI. This chain's CDR3 is CASSSGGAGETQYF. CDR3 bases: TGTGCCAGCAGCAGCGGGGGGGCCGGCGAGACCCAGTACTTC.

The rearrangement uses TRBV10-2 and TRBJ2-7, with D possibly matching TRBD1 (6 bases). V gave up 4 bases and J gave up 0 bases, with 7 bases separating them. The CDR3 length is 13 residues. The germline V gene has CDR1 WSHSY and CDR2 SAAADI. The CDR3 coding sequence is TGCGCCAGCAGTGGGGGGCCCTCCTACGAGCAGTACTTC. Translation gives CASSGGPSYEQYF.

The sample holds a few counts of this clone. The genes are TRBV6-5 and TRBJ1-3; 9 positions agree with TRBD1. The CDR3 contains 15 residues. From germline, CDR1 is MNHEY and CDR2 SVGAGI. V was pared by 6 bases and J by 8 bases, with 11 bases of the junction left unmatched. CDR3 region: CASRTSGTGKDTIYF. CDR3 bases: TGTGCCAGCAGGACTTCCGGGACAGGGAAGGACACCATATATTTT.

This rearrangement joins TRBV10-3 to TRBJ2-7; 7 bases are a match to TRBD1. The CDR3 consists of 13 residues. V dropped 6 bases and J dropped 2; count of bases not matched to a gene: 4. Germline V CDR1 and CDR2: ENHRY, SYGVKD. The CDR3 protein is CAIRGQQTYEQYF. The CDR3 DNA reads as TGTGCCATCAGGGGACAGCAAACCTACGAGCAGTACTTC.

The CDR3 region is CASSLEFRGKLFF. Written as DNA, the CDR3 is TGTGCCAGCAGCTTAGAGTTTAGGGGAAAACTGTTTTTT. The chain links TRBV7-2 to TRBJ1-4, with D possibly being TRBD1 (5 bases). Germline V lookup: CDR1 SGHTA, CDR2 FQGNSA. V dropped 1 base and J dropped 10 bases, with 10 bases sitting between them. The CDR3 spans 13 residues. The variable domain in full, with the rest retrieved from reference TRBV7-2 and TRBJ1-4, is GAGVSQSPSNKVTEKGKDVELRCDPISGHTALYWYRQSLGQGLEFLIYFQGNSAPDKSGLPSDRFSAERTGGSVSTLTIQRTQQEDSAVYLCASSLEFRGKLFFGSGTQLSVL.

This chain connects TRBV5-1 to TRBJ1-1; 9 bases align to TRBD1. The CDR3 is 16 amino acids. V trimming: 0 bases; J trimming: 4 bases; junction bases outside the gene matches: 7. Germline V gene data show CDR1 as SGHRS and CDR2 as YFSETQ. The CDR3 loop reads CASSLAGTGRSTEAFF. The CDR3 nucleotides read TGCGCCAGCAGCTTGGCTGGGACAGGGAGGAGCACTGAAGCTTTCTTT.

V is TRBV6-5 and J is TRBJ1-1; D possibly corresponds to TRBD1 (6 bases). Germline loops: CDR1 MNHEY, CDR2 SVGAGI. This CDR3 is 14 amino acids long. V was cut by 5 bases and J by 2 bases, with 12 bases left in between. The CDR3 loop is CASSPSDRNTEAFF. The CDR3, as DNA: TGTGCCAGCAGTCCGTCGGACAGAAACACTGAAGCTTTCTTT.

The V and J genes are TRBV6-5 and TRBJ2-5, with 12 bases that match TRBD1. Losses at the gene ends were 3 bases for V and 5 bases for J; bases not matched to a gene: 7. From germline, CDR1 is MNHEY and CDR2 SVGAGI. The CDR3 contains 16 residues. As DNA, the CDR3 is TGTGCCAGCAGTTATTTGGGACAGGGGGCTGGGGAGACCCAGTACTTC. Residues: CASSYLGQGAGETQYF.

The genes are TRBV5-4 and TRBJ2-7; TRBD2 aligns across 7 bases. CDR3 length equals 15 residues. Germline V lookup: CDR1 SGHNT, CDR2 YYREEE (reference sequence). V gave up 0 bases and J gave up 3 bases; unmatched junction bases: 6. Written as DNA, the CDR3 is TGTGCCAGCAGCTTGGGACGGGGGGATGGCTACGAGCAGTACTTC. It is translated as CASSLGRGDGYEQYF.